This passage covers 30 T cell receptor beta chains from one sample sequenced in a study of Ad26.COV2.S vaccination and SARS-CoV-2 variants. Treatment described: about 20 received Ad26.COV2.S at low or high dose, single or two shots; roughly five received placebo; per-sample allocation not given. Day 63 following the first vaccine or placebo injection was when the samples were taken. The method was immunoSEQ multiplex PCR; TCRdb's version includes in-frame clones alone and lacks a portion of them. The sample includes 350,000 to 500,000 clones, 75% to 95% of them seen just once. The sample consisted of peripheral blood, taken in a trial of Ad26.COV2.S vaccine versus placebo. These receptors originate from a person between 18 and 60 years old who received the Ad26.COV2.S COVID-19 vaccine or a placebo.

The J gene is TRBJ2-7, the V gene TRBV3-1 (or the pseudogene TRBV3-2); possibly TRBD2 for D (6 bases). The CDR3 loop spans 16 amino acids. V was trimmed by 5 bases and J by 1 base, leaving 18 bases between them. Germline V gene data show CDR1 as LGHDT and CDR2 as YNNKEL (reference sequence). The CDR3 region is CASSDPTSRSSYEQYF. The CDR3 bases are TGTGCCAGCAGCGACCCGACTAGTCGTTCTTCCTACGAGCAGTACTTC.

The gene calls are TRBV9 and TRBJ1-1; D is undetermined. The length of the CDR3 is 15 residues. CDR1 and CDR2 from the germline V gene are SGDLS and YYNGEE. With 3 bases removed from V and 0 bases from J, the gap between germline ends came to 12 bases. CDR3 in DNA: TGTGCCAGCAGCGCTGTCGATAAAATGAACACTGAAGCTTTCTTT. Protein sequence: CASSAVDKMNTEAFF.

The CDR3: CASGSLGGDRAYEQYF. CDR3 in DNA: TGTGCCAGCGGCAGCTTGGGTGGGGACAGGGCCTACGAGCAGTACTTC. The chain has TRBV5-6 and TRBJ2-7; TRBD1 agrees at 9 bases. The CDR3 runs to 16 residues. Germline V gives CDR1 SGHDT, CDR2 YYEEEE. The junction had 13 bases not matched to a gene; V was cut back by 7 bases and J by 2 bases. Complete variable domain (other parts from reference TRBV5-6 and TRBJ2-7): DAGVTQSPTHLIKTRGQQVTLRCSPKSGHDTVSWYQQALGQGPQFIFQYYEEEERQRGNFPDRFSGHQFPNYSSELNVNALLLGDSALYLCASGSLGGDRAYEQYFGPGTRLTVT.

The chain combines TRBV21-1 with TRBJ1-5. TRBV21-1 is recorded as a pseudogene. There are 13 residues in the CDR3. The CDR3 sequence is CASGTNGDQPQHF. As DNA, the CDR3 is TGTGCCAGCGGGACCAACGGAGATCAGCCCCAGCATTTT.

This chain connects TRBV2 to TRBJ2-1, with 7 bases matching TRBD2. The CDR3 is 13 amino acids. V trimming: 7 bases; J trimming: 12 bases; junction bases outside the gene matches: 12. Germline V CDR1 and CDR2: SNHLY, FYNNEI. CDR3: CASMRGTNSWQFF. CDR3 coding DNA: TGTGCCAGCATGAGAGGGACTAATTCATGGCAGTTCTTC.

The J gene is TRBJ1-2, the V gene TRBV9, with D tentatively TRBD1 (6 bases). This CDR3 is 15 amino acids long. V shed 4 bases and J shed 3 bases, with 16 bases lying between them. From germline, CDR1 is SGDLS and CDR2 YYNGEE. The CDR3 is CASSTTGNRDYGYTF. DNA of the CDR3: TGTGCCAGCAGCACAACAGGGAACAGGGACTATGGCTACACCTTC. Using reference TRBV9 and TRBJ1-2 for the parts outside the CDR3, the full variable domain is DSGVTQTPKHLITATGQRVTLRCSPRSGDLSVYWYQQSLDQGLQFLIQYYNGEERAKGNILERFSAQQFPDLHSELNLSSLELGDSALYFCASSTTGNRDYGYTFGSGTRLTVV.

V usage is TRBV7-2 and J usage is TRBJ2-3, with TRBD2 as a possible D gene (6 bases). Germline CDR1 is SGHTA and CDR2 is FQGNSA. Deletions cut 1 base from V and 5 bases from J, with 13 bases between. The CDR3 runs 15 residues. The CDR3 spells CASSLVGGIGDTQYF. CDR3 bases: TGTGCCAGCAGCTTAGTTGGCGGGATTGGAGATACGCAGTATTTT.

This clone was counted between two and nine times. This CDR3 is CASSLGGGGPPVNEQFF. The CDR3 DNA is TGTGCCAGCAGCTTAGGAGGGGGCGGCCCTCCAGTCAATGAGCAGTTCTTC. The chain recombines TRBV7-2 with TRBJ2-1, with 7 positions matching TRBD1. This CDR3 is built from 17 residues. Trimming removed 1 base from V and 6 bases from J; junction bases left unmatched: 12. CDR1 is SGHTA and CDR2 is FQGNSA in the germline V gene.

This chain uses TRBV7-2 with TRBJ1-5; no definite D call. The germline V and J ends were trimmed by 1 base and 1 base, with 5 bases remaining between them. The CDR3 covers 14 residues. Germline CDR1 and CDR2: SGHTA and FQGNSA. The CDR3 loop reads CASSLGPSNQPQHF. In nucleotides, the CDR3 is TGTGCCAGCAGCTTAGGACCAAGCAATCAGCCCCAGCATTTT.

The chain links TRBV4-1 to TRBJ1-2, with D unresolved. Trimming removed 1 base from V and 0 bases from J, with 9 bases in between. The length of the CDR3 is 15 residues. Germline V gene data show CDR1 as MGHRA and CDR2 as YSYEKL. The CDR3 DNA is TGCGCCAGCAGCCAAGTGGGGTTCCCTAACTATGGCTACACCTTC. Its protein is CASSQVGFPNYGYTF.

The rearrangement joins TRBV19 to TRBJ1-5; D is possibly TRBD1 (5 bases). Deletions cut 4 bases from V and 9 bases from J, with 19 bases between. The CDR3 contains 15 residues. Germline values: CDR1 LNHDA, CDR2 SQIVND (reference sequence). CDR3 coding DNA: TGTGCCAGTAGTAACCGGGACGCTGCACGAGGGCCCCAGCATTTT. Residues: CASSNRDAARGPQHF.

The rearrangement joins TRBV28 to TRBJ2-1; 11 nucleotides match TRBD2. Losses at the gene ends were 5 bases for V and 6 bases for J; bases not matched to a gene: 6. The germline CDR1 and CDR2 sequences are MDHEN and SYDVKM. The CDR3 covers 15 residues. DNA of the CDR3: TGTGCCAGCAGTCCTCTAGCGGGAGGAGGCAATGAGCAGTTCTTC. It yields the protein CASSPLAGGGNEQFF. Full variable domain (remainder filled in from reference TRBV28 and TRBJ2-1): DVKVTQSSRYLVKRTGEKVFLECVQDMDHENMFWYRQDPGLGLRLIYFSYDVKMKEKGDIPEGYSVSREKKERFSLILESASTNQTSMYLCASSPLAGGGNEQFFGPGTRLTVL.

This clone was detected only a few times. The CDR3 region is CASSDLGLGSGELFF. The CDR3 DNA reads as TGTGCCAGCAGTGATTTGGGACTGGGTTCCGGGGAGCTGTTTTTT. The rearrangement joins TRBV2 to TRBJ2-2; tentative D call: TRBD2 (6 bases). From germline, CDR1 is SNHLY and CDR2 FYNNEI. Trimming pared 3 bases from V and 6 bases from J, leaving 14 bases between. The CDR3 has 15 amino acids.

CDR3 coding DNA: TGTGCCAGTAGTGATATAGCGGGAAGTCTTCACGAGCAGTACTTC. It codes for CASSDIAGSLHEQYF. The chain links TRBV19 to TRBJ2-7, with TRBD2 matching 8 bases. V lost 5 bases and J lost 5; bases outside the gene matches: 11. The CDR3 consists of 15 residues. Germline V gene sequence: CDR1 LNHDA, CDR2 SQIVND (reference sequence). The full variable domain, with the rest looked up from reference TRBV19 and TRBJ2-7, is DGGITQSPKYLFRKEGQNVTLSCEQNLNHDAMYWYRQDPGQGLRLIYYSQIVNDFQKGDIAEGYSVSREKKESFPLTVTSAQKNPTAFYLCASSDIAGSLHEQYFGPGTRLTVT.

This sequence joins TRBV7-3 and TRBJ2-1, with 10 bases identical to TRBD2. J gave up 5 bases and V 2 bases, and 3 bases lay outside the gene matches. Germline CDR1 SGHTA, CDR2 FQGTGA. The CDR3 is made up of 15 amino acids. The CDR3 is CASSLYGLADNEQFF. The DNA of the CDR3 is TGTGCCAGCAGCTTATATGGACTAGCGGACAATGAGCAGTTCTTC.

The rearrangement uses TRBV6-5 and TRBJ2-1, with 9 bases that match TRBD2. The junction had 6 bases not matched to a gene; V was cut back by 6 bases and J by 9 bases. The CDR3 covers 13 residues. The V gene's germline CDR1 is MNHEY and CDR2 SVGAGI. The CDR3 sequence is CASRASGKGEQFF. Written as DNA, the CDR3 is TGTGCCAGCAGAGCTAGCGGGAAGGGTGAGCAGTTCTTC.

This chain joins TRBV7-9 and TRBJ2-1, with a tentative D call TRBD1 (6 bases). The CDR3 has 14 amino acids. Between the trimmed V and J ends, which lost 4 bases and 4 bases, there was a span of 11 bases. Germline CDR1 SEHNR, CDR2 FQNEAQ (reference sequence). The DNA of the CDR3 is TGTGCCAGCAGCTCGGTGGGGACATACAATGAGCAGTTCTTC. This translates into CASSSVGTYNEQFF. The variable domain in full, completed from reference TRBV7-9 and TRBJ2-1, reads DTGVSQNPRHKITKRGQNVTFRCDPISEHNRLYWYRQTLGQGPEFLTYFQNEAQLEKSRLLSDRFSAERPKGSFSTLEIQRTEQGDSAMYLCASSSVGTYNEQFFGPGTRLTVL.

The genes are TRBV5-8 and TRBJ2-5, with D hard to call. The CDR3 has 14 residues. The germline V gene encodes CDR1 SGHTS and CDR2 YDEGEE. V lost 4 bases and J 4 bases, leaving 14 bases between the germline ends. CDR3 in amino acids: CASSNHLGSETQYF. The CDR3 DNA sequence: TGTGCCAGCAGCAACCATTTGGGTTCAGAGACCCAGTACTTC.

The chain uses TRBV10-3 and TRBJ2-7; D is unresolved. The germline V gene has CDR1 ENHRY and CDR2 SYGVKD. Between the trimmed V and J ends, which lost 5 bases and 4 bases, there was a span of 15 bases. CDR3 length: 14 residues. The CDR3 spells CAISSNMNGYEQYF. The CDR3 bases are TGTGCCATCAGTAGCAACATGAATGGGTACGAGCAGTACTTC.

V and J are TRBV18 and TRBJ2-7; D is ambiguous. The germline V gene encodes CDR1 KGHSH and CDR2 LQKENI. The CDR3 consists of 16 residues. V was clipped by 3 bases and J by 1 base, with 16 bases between them. CDR3 DNA sequence: TGTGCCAGCTCACCCTTGGACCCATCCTTTTCCTACGAGCAGTACTTC. Encoded protein: CASSPLDPSFSYEQYF.

This rearrangement joins TRBV11-2 to TRBJ1-3; D is ambiguous. V was cut by 3 bases and J by 0 bases, with 0 bases left in between. This CDR3 is built from 12 residues. Germline CDR1 reads SGHAT; CDR2 reads FQNNGV. Here the CDR3 reads CASSFSGNTIYF. The CDR3 DNA reads TGTGCCAGCAGCTTCTCTGGAAACACCATATATTTT.

This chain links TRBV7-6 with TRBJ2-7, with D hard to call. The CDR3 has 15 amino acids. The germline V and J ends were trimmed by 0 bases and 0 bases, with 9 bases remaining between them. CDR1 and CDR2 (germline): SGHVS, FNYEAQ. The CDR3, as DNA: TGTGCCAGCAGCTTAGCGCTGGGTCTCTCCTACGAGCAGTACTTC. It translates to CASSLALGLSYEQYF.

The chain combines TRBV4-3 with TRBJ1-2, with TRBD1 as a possible D gene (6 bases). The CDR3 loop spans 15 amino acids. Germline V gene data show CDR1 as LGHNA and CDR2 as YSLEER. The germline V and J ends were trimmed by 0 bases and 5 bases, with 13 bases remaining between them. Here the CDR3 reads CASSQEGQGWYGYTF. The CDR3 DNA is TGCGCCAGCAGCCAAGAAGGCCAGGGGTGGTATGGCTACACCTTC.

The chain uses TRBV15 and TRBJ2-5; 9 bases are a match to TRBD1. Germline V CDR1 and CDR2: LNHNV, YYDKDF (reference sequence). J lost 1 base, V lost 4 bases, and 4 bases had no gene match. The CDR3 runs 15 residues. The chain's CDR3 is CATSIQTGGQETQYF. In DNA form, the CDR3 reads TGTGCCACCAGCATCCAGACAGGGGGCCAAGAGACCCAGTACTTC.

The chain combines TRBV7-9 with TRBJ2-2, with a tentative D call TRBD2 (6 bases). Germline V lookup: CDR1 SEHNR, CDR2 FQNEAQ (reference sequence). Trimming stripped 4 bases from V and 2 bases from J, with 8 bases between. The CDR3 is made up of 14 amino acids. CDR3: CASSSGLNTGELFF. The CDR3 DNA reads TGTGCCAGCAGCTCGGGACTTAACACCGGGGAGCTGTTTTTT.

V and J are TRBV9 and TRBJ2-1; TRBD2 agrees at 10 bases. With 5 bases clipped from V and 7 bases from J, the junction kept 9 bases outside the gene matches. The CDR3 totals 15 residues. Germline V gene data show CDR1 as SGDLS and CDR2 as YYNGEE. CDR3: CASRPTGTSANEQFF. CDR3 nucleotide sequence: TGTGCCAGCAGGCCTACCGGGACTAGCGCTAATGAGCAGTTCTTC.

The chain couples TRBV4-3 to TRBJ2-1, with unresolved D. CDR3 length: 17 residues. V lost 0 bases and J lost 4, with 16 bases in between. Germline V lookup: CDR1 LGHNA, CDR2 YSLEER. The CDR3 bases are TGCGCCAGCAGCCAAGATTTGACTCGCGGAGCATACAATGAGCAGTTCTTC. It codes for CASSQDLTRGAYNEQFF.

V is TRBV12-1 and J is TRBJ1-2; the table gives TRBD1 as D, unverified against the DNA. TRBV12-1 is a pseudogene. The CDR3 totals 12 residues. This CDR3 reads CASRSFQNGYTF. The CDR3 DNA reads as TGTGCCAGCAGATCATTTCAAAATGGCTACACCTTC.

The chain has TRBV27 and TRBJ2-3; possibly TRBD1 or TRBD2 for D (5 bases each). Per germline, CDR1 MNHEY and CDR2 SMNVEV (reference sequence). The CDR3 covers 16 residues. Trimming cost V 3 bases and J 1 base, with 14 bases left between them. The CDR3 DNA is TGTGCCAGCAGTTTCCAGCCGGGACCTCGCACAGATACGCAGTATTTT. Amino acid sequence: CASSFQPGPRTDTQYF.

Comments on this clone: Other DNA sequences in this specimen translate into the identical CDR3. V and J are TRBV9 and TRBJ2-2; the D is unclear. Germline lookup yields CDR1 SGDLS and CDR2 YYNGEE. The CDR3 is 14 amino acids. The V end lost 0 bases, the J end lost 4 bases, and 7 bases lay between the germline ends. The DNA for the CDR3 is TGTGCCAGCAGCGTAGTAGGTGGCACCGGGGAGCTGTTTTTT. Translating gives CASSVVGGTGELFF.